Presented here are 32 T cell receptor beta chains from one specimen sequenced in a study of T cell repertoires in cytomegalovirus infection. Antigen specificity for these receptors is unknown. TCRdb processed the reads anew with MiXCR; each CDR3 protein has one entry. The sample carries about 310,000 distinct CDR3 sequences, just under 25% recorded once. This specimen was cultured PBMCs, taken from culture after CMV antigen stimulation. These receptors were collected from a human donor in good health (CMV status not recorded). Some clones in this sample may be carry-over from other donors' samples.

The chain is built from TRBV19 and TRBJ2-2, with D possibly being TRBD1 (5 bases). Germline assignment: CDR1 LNHDA and CDR2 SQIVND (reference sequence). The V end was cut by 3 bases, the J end by 4 bases, with 12 bases between. This CDR3 comprises 15 residues. The CDR3 region has the DNA TGTGCCAGTAGTATCAGGGAACTGGCCACCGGGGAGCTGTTTTTT. It yields the protein CASSIRELATGELFF.

This clonotype was observed at least ten times. The chain uses TRBV7-2 and TRBJ1-1, with D possibly TRBD1 on 5 matching bases. The CDR3 spans 13 residues. The V end was cut by 3 bases, the J end by 4 bases, with 9 bases between. Germline CDR1 and CDR2: SGHTA and FQGNSA. The chain's CDR3 is CASSFGAATEAFF. The CDR3 DNA is TGTGCCAGCAGCTTTGGGGCGGCCACTGAAGCTTTCTTT.

This chain connects TRBV6-2 or TRBV6-3 to TRBJ1-5; the match to TRBD1 covers 11 bases. Germline V gene sequence: CDR1 MNHEY, CDR2 SVGEGT. V shed 10 bases and J 6 bases; nucleotides not matched to a gene: 11. This CDR3 comprises 15 residues. The CDR3 nucleotides are TGTGCCACTGGTAACGGACAGGGGGCCGGTCAGCCCCAGCATTTT. As protein: CATGNGQGAGQPQHF.

The rearrangement joins TRBV19 to TRBJ2-3, with 10 bases that match TRBD2. This CDR3 is 18 amino acids long. Germline V lookup: CDR1 LNHDA, CDR2 SQIVND (reference sequence). The trim removed 3 bases at V and 2 bases at J, leaving 11 bases unmatched. This CDR3 is CASSMDAPSGRVTDTQYF. In nucleotides, the CDR3 is TGTGCCAGTAGTATGGATGCTCCAAGCGGGAGGGTCACAGATACGCAGTATTTT.

The V gene is TRBV11-2, the J gene TRBJ2-5; D is ambiguous. The CDR3 spans 15 residues. The V end was cut by 3 bases, the J end by 5 bases, with 16 bases between. The germline V gene encodes CDR1 SGHAT and CDR2 FQNNGV. As DNA, the CDR3 is TGTGCCAGCAGCTTTTCCGTCGCGGAACGGGAGACCCAGTACTTC. Protein product: CASSFSVAERETQYF.

This clonotype has a handful of counts. The chain uses TRBV6-1 and TRBJ1-3; D remains ambiguous. Germline loops: CDR1 MNHNS, CDR2 SASEGT. Trimming took off 0 bases at V and 4 bases at J, with 10 bases between the two ends. There are 15 residues in the CDR3. This chain's CDR3 is CASSEARGVGNTIYF. DNA of the CDR3: TGTGCCAGCAGTGAAGCTCGGGGAGTGGGAAACACCATATATTTT.

This clonotype was seen many times. The chain has TRBV20-1 and TRBJ1-2; a weak D match, TRBD1 (6 bases). Looked up from germline, CDR1 is DFQATT and CDR2 is SNEGSKA (reference sequence). Between the trimmed V and J ends, which lost 3 bases and 3 bases, there was a span of 11 bases. The CDR3 spans 13 residues. The CDR3 sequence: CSASGQRYYGYTF. The CDR3 DNA is TGCAGTGCTAGCGGACAGAGATACTATGGCTACACCTTC.

The chain has TRBV6-5 and TRBJ1-1; a weak D match, TRBD1 (6 bases). With 4 bases removed from V and 4 bases from J, the gap between germline ends came to 16 bases. The CDR3 runs to 15 residues. Germline V gene lookup returns CDR1 MNHEY and CDR2 SVGAGI. The CDR3 coding sequence is TGTGCCAGCAGTTCCCGAATGGGGGGCTCCACTGAAGCTTTCTTT. Protein: CASSSRMGGSTEAFF.

This clonotype was recorded at least ten times. The chain is built from TRBV7-6 and TRBJ2-7, with TRBD1 matching 9 bases. The germline gives CDR1 SGHVS, CDR2 FNYEAQ. The CDR3 is 15 residues long. J lost 3 bases, V lost 4 bases, and 7 bases had no gene match. CDR3 in amino acids: CASSSPGQGVYEQYF. The CDR3 DNA is TGTGCCAGCAGCTCACCGGGACAGGGCGTCTACGAGCAGTACTTC.

This chain links TRBV5-5 with TRBJ1-5, with D maybe TRBD1 (6 bases). Trimming left V 0 bases short and J 6 bases short, with 13 bases between. This CDR3 contains 15 residues. CDR1 is SGHKS and CDR2 is YYEKEE in the germline V gene (reference sequence). DNA for the CDR3: TGTGCCAGCAGCTTGGACGGGGGGCTGGGTCAGCCCCAGCATTTT. Translation gives CASSLDGGLGQPQHF.

A few counts support this clonotype. The V and J genes are TRBV6-5 and TRBJ2-1; unclear D gene. CDR3 length equals 13 residues. Germline V lookup: CDR1 MNHEY, CDR2 SVGAGI. Deletions cut 0 bases from V and 12 bases from J, with 12 bases between. CDR3 bases: TGTGCCAGCAGTTACTCGAGCAGCCCTGGGCAGTTCTTC. It yields the protein CASSYSSSPGQFF.

The genes are TRBV28 and TRBJ2-3; D is unresolved. Per the germline V gene, CDR1 is MDHEN and CDR2 is SYDVKM. Trimming removed 2 bases at V and 2 bases at J, with 14 bases between. The CDR3 totals 16 residues. The CDR3 is CASSLKAPPYTDTQYF. The CDR3 DNA is TGTGCCAGCAGTTTAAAAGCTCCCCCCTACACAGATACGCAGTATTTT. The variable domain in full, with the rest retrieved from reference TRBV28 and TRBJ2-3, is DVKVTQSSRYLVKRTGEKVFLECVQDMDHENMFWYRQDPGLGLRLIYFSYDVKMKEKGDIPEGYSVSREKKERFSLILESASTNQTSMYLCASSLKAPPYTDTQYFGPGTRLTVL.

The table lists this clonotype with a few counts. The chain employs TRBV12-3 or TRBV12-4 and TRBJ1-3, with D perhaps TRBD1 (6 bases). This CDR3 has 14 residues. Trimming took off 5 bases at V and 2 bases at J, with 10 bases between the two ends. As DNA, the CDR3 is TGTGCCAGCAGTGTACAGGGCGCTGGAAACACCATATATTTT. Translated, it gives CASSVQGAGNTIYF.

The CDR3, as DNA: TGTGCCAGCAGCTTTTTGATCCAAGGAGATACGCAGTATTTT. Its translation is CASSFLIQGDTQYF. The V gene is TRBV7-9, the J gene TRBJ2-3; no clear D. CDR1 is SEHNR and CDR2 is FQNEAQ in the germline V gene (reference sequence). V lost 3 bases and J 5 bases, leaving 12 bases between the germline ends. This CDR3 has 14 amino acids.

In its sample, this clonotype was seen many times. The gene calls are TRBV7-9 and TRBJ2-5, with D perhaps being TRBD1 or TRBD2 (5 bases each). CDR1 SEHNR and CDR2 FQNEAQ come from the germline V gene (reference sequence). The CDR3 length is 16 residues. Trimming stripped 5 bases from V and 5 bases from J, with 21 bases between. This CDR3 is CASSRGEGKLSETQYF. CDR3 coding DNA: TGTGCCAGCAGCCGAGGAGAGGGGAAACTATCGGAGACCCAGTACTTC.

This clonotype was observed a handful of times. The chain links TRBV28 to TRBJ1-6, with 7 positions matching TRBD1. CDR3 size: 11 residues. CDR1 MDHEN and CDR2 SYDVKM come from the germline V gene. The J segment lost 14 bases and the V segment lost 10 bases, leaving 8 bases of the junction unmatched. CDR3 region: CATWDSGSLHF. CDR3 bases: TGTGCCACCTGGGACAGTGGGTCCCTCCACTTT.

The chain uses TRBV7-1 and TRBJ1-5; weak D call: TRBD1 (5 bases). Being an ORF, TRBV7-1 has a function that is uncertain. This CDR3 is 14 amino acids long. Trimming cost V 2 bases and J 10 bases, with 15 bases left between them. The CDR3 nucleotides are TGTGCCAGCAGCTCACAGGGTGACTCACCTCCCCAGCATTTT. It translates to CASSSQGDSPPQHF.

This clonotype was seen more than once but under ten times. The genes are TRBV7-9 and TRBJ1-5, with D perhaps TRBD1 (6 bases). Germline lookup yields CDR1 SEHNR and CDR2 FQNEAQ (reference sequence). This CDR3 has 13 amino acids. With 4 bases removed from V and 5 bases from J, the gap between germline ends came to 9 bases. The CDR3 reads CASSSAGDQPQHF. The CDR3 DNA follows: TGTGCCAGCAGCTCAGCAGGGGATCAGCCCCAGCATTTT.

This clonotype came up many times. J is TRBJ2-5 and V is TRBV7-8; D not resolved. In germline, CDR1 is SGHVS, CDR2 FQNEAQ. Trimming stripped 2 bases from V and 2 bases from J, with 12 bases between. The CDR3 is made up of 15 amino acids. CDR3 bases: TGTGCCAGCAGCTTATGGGCAGCCAATCAAGAGACCCAGTACTTC. Translating it yields CASSLWAANQETQYF.

The rearrangement joins TRBV7-8 to TRBJ2-1; 8 nucleotides match TRBD2. The trim removed 8 bases at V and 4 bases at J, leaving 7 bases unmatched. Germline V gives CDR1 SGHVS, CDR2 FQNEAQ. The CDR3 sequence is 14 residues long. The CDR3, as DNA: TGTGCCAGCCGCGGGGGGCTTGGGTACAATGAGCAGTTCTTC. It yields the protein CASRGGLGYNEQFF.

In this sample, this clonotype turned up a few times. The rearrangement links TRBV7-8 to TRBJ2-7; no firm D call. Trimming shortened V by 3 bases and J by 1 base, and 7 bases separated the two germline ends. Germline assignment: CDR1 SGHVS and CDR2 FQNEAQ. The CDR3 contains 13 residues. The CDR3 loop is CASSFDTSYEQYF. The CDR3 DNA is TGTGCCAGCAGCTTCGACACGTCCTACGAGCAGTACTTC.

Only a few counts were recorded for this clonotype. J is TRBJ1-1 and V is TRBV6-2 or TRBV6-3; no clear D. V was cut by 6 bases and J by 1 base, with 12 bases left in between. The CDR3 contains 14 residues. CDR1 MNHEY and CDR2 SVGEGT come from the germline V gene. The CDR3 here is CASSRWTENTEAFF. DNA for the CDR3: TGTGCCAGCAGCCGCTGGACGGAGAACACTGAAGCTTTCTTT.

The sample holds a few counts of this clonotype. The chain recombines TRBV12-5 with TRBJ2-4, with a tentative D call TRBD2 (5 bases). Trimming cost V 4 bases and J 0 bases, with 10 bases left between them. The CDR3 consists of 15 residues. Germline CDR1 LGHNT, CDR2 FRNRAP. CDR3 nucleotide sequence: TGTGCTAGTGGTTCCAGCGGATTAGCCAAAAACATTCAGTACTTC. It specifies CASGSSGLAKNIQYF.

A remark on this clonotype: The junction does not match germline at one end; this may be a read error. The V and J genes are TRBV7-6 and TRBJ2-1; 9 nucleotides agree with TRBD2. The germline gives CDR1 SGHVS, CDR2 FNYEAQ. The CDR3 loop spans 16 amino acids. CDR3 residues: CASSLAGLAGVGEQFF. The CDR3 DNA sequence: TGTGCCAGCAGCCTAGCTGGGTTAGCGGGAGTGGGTGAGCAGTTCTTC.

This clonotype has a count of ten or more. The V and J genes are TRBV7-2 and TRBJ2-7; D gene unclear. Germline assignment: CDR1 SGHTA and CDR2 FQGNSA. The CDR3 consists of 12 residues. With 5 bases removed from V and 4 bases from J, the gap between germline ends came to 9 bases. The chain's CDR3 is CASSPTGYEQYF. CDR3 coding DNA: TGTGCCAGCAGCCCAACCGGATACGAGCAGTACTTC.

In its sample, this clonotype was seen a few times. The V and J genes are TRBV29-1 and TRBJ2-1; 7 bases are shared with TRBD2. This CDR3 is built from 12 residues. Germline CDR1 SQVTM, CDR2 ANQGSEA. V trimming: 2 bases; J trimming: 8 bases; junction bases outside the gene matches: 3. CDR3 in amino acids: CSVERTRDEQFF. DNA for the CDR3: TGCAGCGTTGAACGGACTAGAGATGAGCAGTTCTTC.

The chain employs TRBV12-3 or TRBV12-4 and TRBJ2-7; 8 nucleotides line up with TRBD2. The CDR3 loop spans 14 amino acids. Trimming removed 8 bases from V and 5 bases from J; junction bases left unmatched: 11. CDR3 protein: CASGPWTGGNEQYF. CDR3 bases: TGTGCCAGCGGCCCTTGGACGGGAGGGAACGAGCAGTACTTC.

This clonotype was detected a few times. This chain connects TRBV7-9 to TRBJ2-1; D remains ambiguous. The CDR3 length is 12 residues. CDR1 is SEHNR and CDR2 is FQNEAQ in the germline V gene (reference sequence). V lost 6 bases to trimming and J lost 7 bases, with 10 bases between them. CDR3 protein: CASSQSPNEQFF. For the CDR3, the DNA is TGTGCCAGCAGTCAAAGTCCTAATGAGCAGTTCTTC. The full variable domain, completed using reference TRBV7-9 and TRBJ2-1, is DTGVSQNPRHKITKRGQNVTFRCDPISEHNRLYWYRQTLGQGPEFLTYFQNEAQLEKSRLLSDRFSAERPKGSFSTLEIQRTEQGDSAMYLCASSQSPNEQFFGPGTRLTVL.

CDR3 amino acids: CAIGSGTGSSGELFF. CDR3 nucleotide sequence: TGTGCCATCGGGTCCGGGACAGGGTCCTCCGGGGAGCTGTTTTTT. V gene TRBV10-3 combines with J gene TRBJ2-2; TRBD1 agrees at 9 bases. The CDR3 runs 15 residues. V shed 8 bases and J 6 bases; nucleotides not matched to a gene: 10. Germline V gives CDR1 ENHRY, CDR2 SYGVKD.

This rearrangement joins TRBV6-5 to TRBJ2-2, with 8 bases lining up with TRBD2. Germline CDR1 and CDR2: MNHEY and SVGAGI. V dropped 9 bases and J dropped 4; count of bases not matched to a gene: 16. CDR3 size: 17 residues. As DNA, the CDR3 is TGTGCCAGAACCTCGGGGATAGCGGGAACTTCCACCGGGGAGCTGTTTTTT. The encoded protein is CARTSGIAGTSTGELFF.

V usage is TRBV12-3 or TRBV12-4 and J usage is TRBJ2-3; D gene unclear. This CDR3 is built from 15 residues. The V gene lost 0 bases and the J gene lost 6 bases, with 13 bases spanning the gap. The CDR3 loop is CASSLAQALRDTQYF. CDR3 nucleotide sequence: TGTGCCAGCAGTTTAGCGCAGGCCCTGAGGGATACGCAGTATTTT.

The chain couples TRBV27 to TRBJ1-2; 10 bases are a match to TRBD1. The CDR3 spans 15 residues. Losses at the gene ends were 6 bases for V and 4 bases for J; bases not matched to a gene: 8. Per germline, CDR1 MNHEY and CDR2 SMNVEV (reference sequence). The DNA of the CDR3 is TGTGCCAGCAGAAGAGGGGGACAGGGGATCTATGGCTACACCTTC. Protein: CASRRGGQGIYGYTF.